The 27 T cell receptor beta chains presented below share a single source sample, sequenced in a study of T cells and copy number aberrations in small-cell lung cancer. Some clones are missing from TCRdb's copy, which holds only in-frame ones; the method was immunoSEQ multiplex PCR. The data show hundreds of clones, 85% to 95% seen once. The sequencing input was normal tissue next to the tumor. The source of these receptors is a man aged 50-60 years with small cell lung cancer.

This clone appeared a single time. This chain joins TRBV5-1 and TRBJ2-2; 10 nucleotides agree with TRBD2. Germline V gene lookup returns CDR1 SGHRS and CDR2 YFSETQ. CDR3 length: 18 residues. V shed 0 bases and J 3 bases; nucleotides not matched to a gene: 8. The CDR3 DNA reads TGCGCCAGCAGCTTGGGGCTAGCGGGAGACGTGGACACCGGGGAGCTGTTTTTT. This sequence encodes CASSLGLAGDVDTGELFF.

The CDR3 DNA is TGTGCCAGCAGTTACTCGCCCCAGGGTGCCTACGAGCAGTACTTC. Its protein product is CASSYSPQGAYEQYF. The chain links TRBV6-5 to TRBJ2-7; maybe TRBD1 (5 bases). Germline lookup yields CDR1 MNHEY and CDR2 SVGAGI. This CDR3 has 15 amino acids. Between the trimmed V and J ends, which lost 0 bases and 2 bases, there was a span of 11 bases.

CDR3 nucleotide sequence: TGTGCCAGTAGTATAAGACTAGCTCCTAAGGCCGGGGAGCTGTTTTTT. This codes for CASSIRLAPKAGELFF. The chain employs TRBV19 and TRBJ2-2; 7 bases are shared with TRBD2. V lost 2 bases and J lost 6; bases outside the gene matches: 9. CDR1 is LNHDA, CDR2 SQIVND, per germline (reference sequence). This CDR3 spans 16 amino acids.

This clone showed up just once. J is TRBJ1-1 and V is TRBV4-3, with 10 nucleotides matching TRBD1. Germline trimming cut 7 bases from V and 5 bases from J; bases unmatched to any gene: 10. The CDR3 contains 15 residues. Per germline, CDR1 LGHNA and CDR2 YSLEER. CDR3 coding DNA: TGCGCCAGCATGAATCCGGGACAGGGGAAGACTGAAGCTTTCTTT. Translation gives CASMNPGQGKTEAFF.

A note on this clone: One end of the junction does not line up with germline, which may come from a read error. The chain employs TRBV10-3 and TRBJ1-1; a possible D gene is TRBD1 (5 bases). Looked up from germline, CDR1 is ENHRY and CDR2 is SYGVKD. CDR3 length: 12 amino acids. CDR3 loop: CAISGQNTEAFF. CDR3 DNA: TGTGCCATCAGTGGACAGAACACTGAAGCTTTTTTT.

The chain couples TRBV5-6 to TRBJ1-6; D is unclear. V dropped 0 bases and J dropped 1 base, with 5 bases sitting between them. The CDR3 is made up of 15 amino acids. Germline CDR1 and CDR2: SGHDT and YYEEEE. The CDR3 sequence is CASSLAGSYNSPLHF. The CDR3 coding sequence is TGTGCCAGCAGCTTGGCCGGGTCCTATAATTCACCCCTCCACTTT.

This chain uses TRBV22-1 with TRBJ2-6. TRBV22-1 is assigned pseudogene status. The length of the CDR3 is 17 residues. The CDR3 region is CPGSVTSEQSRANVLTF. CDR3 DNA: TGTCCTGGGAGCGTGACAAGCGAACAAAGTCGGGCCAACGTCCTGACTTTC.

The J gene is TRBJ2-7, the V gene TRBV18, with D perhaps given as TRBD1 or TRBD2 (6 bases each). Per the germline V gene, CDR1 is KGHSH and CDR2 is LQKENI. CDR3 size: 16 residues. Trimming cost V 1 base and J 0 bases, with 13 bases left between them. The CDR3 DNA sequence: TGTGCCAGCTCACCACAAGGGGGGATGGGCTCCTACGAGCAGTACTTC. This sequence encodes CASSPQGGMGSYEQYF.

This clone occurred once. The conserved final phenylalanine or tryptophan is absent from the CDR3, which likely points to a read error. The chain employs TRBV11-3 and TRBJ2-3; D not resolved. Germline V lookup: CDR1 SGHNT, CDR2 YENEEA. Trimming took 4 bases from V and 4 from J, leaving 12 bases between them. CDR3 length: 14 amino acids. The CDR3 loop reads CASSSPPLADTQYL. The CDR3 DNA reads TGTGCCAGCAGCTCCCCTCCCCTAGCAGATACGCAGTATCTT.

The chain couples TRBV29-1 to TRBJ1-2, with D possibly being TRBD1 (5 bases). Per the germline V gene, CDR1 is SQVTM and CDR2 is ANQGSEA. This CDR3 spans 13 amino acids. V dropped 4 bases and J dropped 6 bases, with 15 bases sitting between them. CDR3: CSVVSEGQDGYTF. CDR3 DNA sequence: TGCAGCGTTGTATCAGAGGGGCAGGATGGCTACACCTTC.

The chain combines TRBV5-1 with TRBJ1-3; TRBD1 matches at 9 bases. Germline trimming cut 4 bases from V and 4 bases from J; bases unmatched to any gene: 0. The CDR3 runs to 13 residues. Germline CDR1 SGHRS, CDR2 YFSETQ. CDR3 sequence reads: CASSGTGGNTIYF. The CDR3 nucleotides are TGCGCCAGCAGCGGGACAGGGGGAAACACCATATATTTT.

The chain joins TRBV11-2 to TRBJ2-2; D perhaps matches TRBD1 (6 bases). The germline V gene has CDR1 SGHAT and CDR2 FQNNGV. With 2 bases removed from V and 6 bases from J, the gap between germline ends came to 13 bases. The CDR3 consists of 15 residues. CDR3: CASSLLRTVPGELFF. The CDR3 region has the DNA TGTGCCAGCAGCTTACTCCGGACAGTCCCCGGGGAGCTGTTTTTT.

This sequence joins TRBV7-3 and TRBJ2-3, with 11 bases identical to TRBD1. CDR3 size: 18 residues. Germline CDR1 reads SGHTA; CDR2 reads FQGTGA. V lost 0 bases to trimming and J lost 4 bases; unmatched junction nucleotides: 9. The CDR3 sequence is CASSLTASGDRGSDTQYF. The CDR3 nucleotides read TGTGCCAGCAGCTTAACAGCAAGTGGGGACAGGGGGTCAGATACGCAGTATTTT. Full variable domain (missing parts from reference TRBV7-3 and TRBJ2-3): GAGVSQTPSNKVTEKGKYVELRCDPISGHTALYWYRQSLGQGPEFLIYFQGTGAADDSGLPNDRFFAVRPEGSVSTLKIQRTERGDSAVYLCASSLTASGDRGSDTQYFGPGTRLTVL.

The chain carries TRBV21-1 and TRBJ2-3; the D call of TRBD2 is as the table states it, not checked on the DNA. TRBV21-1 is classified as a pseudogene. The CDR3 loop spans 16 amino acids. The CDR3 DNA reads TGTGCCAGCACCGGACTAGCGGGAGTCGGAGCAGATACGCAGTATTTT. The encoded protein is CASTGLAGVGADTQYF.

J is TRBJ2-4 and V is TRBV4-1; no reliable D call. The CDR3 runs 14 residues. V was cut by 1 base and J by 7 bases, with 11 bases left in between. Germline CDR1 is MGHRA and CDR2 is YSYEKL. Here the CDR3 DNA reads TGCGCCAGCAGCCAAGTTGGGGAAGTGAACATTCAGTACTTC. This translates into CASSQVGEVNIQYF.

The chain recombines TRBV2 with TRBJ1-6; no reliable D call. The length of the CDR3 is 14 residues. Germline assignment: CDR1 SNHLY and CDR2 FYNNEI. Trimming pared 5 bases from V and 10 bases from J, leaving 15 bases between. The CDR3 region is CASSSEGRGSPLHF. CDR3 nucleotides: TGTGCCAGCAGTTCTGAAGGGCGAGGATCACCCCTCCACTTT. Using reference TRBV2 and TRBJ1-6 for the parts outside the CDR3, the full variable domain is EPEVTQTPSHQVTQMGQEVILRCVPISNHLYFYWYRQILGQKVEFLVSFYNNEISEKSEIFDDQFSVERPDGSNFTLKIRSTKLEDSAMYFCASSSEGRGSPLHFGNGTRLTVT.

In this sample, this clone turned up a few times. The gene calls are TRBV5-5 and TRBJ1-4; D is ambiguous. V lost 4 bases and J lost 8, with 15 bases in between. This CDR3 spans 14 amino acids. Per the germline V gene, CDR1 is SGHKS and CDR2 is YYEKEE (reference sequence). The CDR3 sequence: CASSPDLYPEKLFF. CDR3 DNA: TGTGCCAGCAGCCCGGACCTCTACCCCGAAAAACTGTTTTTT.

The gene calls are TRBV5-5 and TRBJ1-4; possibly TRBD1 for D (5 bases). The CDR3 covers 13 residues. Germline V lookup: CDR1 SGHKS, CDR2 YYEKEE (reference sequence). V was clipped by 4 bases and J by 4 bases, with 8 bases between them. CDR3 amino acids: CASSGTVNEKLFF. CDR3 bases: TGTGCCAGCAGCGGGACGGTTAATGAAAAACTGTTTTTT.

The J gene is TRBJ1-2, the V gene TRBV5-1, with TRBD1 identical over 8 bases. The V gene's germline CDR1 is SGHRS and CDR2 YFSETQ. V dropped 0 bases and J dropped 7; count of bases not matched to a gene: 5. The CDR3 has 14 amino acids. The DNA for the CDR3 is TGCGCCAGCAGCTTGGGGCAGGGGGCCGGTGGCTACACCTTC. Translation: CASSLGQGAGGYTF.

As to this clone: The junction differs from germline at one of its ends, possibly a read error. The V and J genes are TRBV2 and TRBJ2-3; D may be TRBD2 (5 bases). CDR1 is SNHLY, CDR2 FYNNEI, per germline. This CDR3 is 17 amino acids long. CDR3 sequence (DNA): TGTGCCAGCATCGGTTATGGAACTAGTAGGCGCACAGATACGCAATATTTT. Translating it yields CASIGYGTSRRTDTQYF.

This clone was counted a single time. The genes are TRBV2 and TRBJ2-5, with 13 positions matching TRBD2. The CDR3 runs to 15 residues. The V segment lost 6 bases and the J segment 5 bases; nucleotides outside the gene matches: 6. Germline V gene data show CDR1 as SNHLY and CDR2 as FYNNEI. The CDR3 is CASSAQTSGGETQYF. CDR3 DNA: TGTGCCAGCAGCGCCCAGACTAGCGGGGGGGAGACCCAGTACTTC.

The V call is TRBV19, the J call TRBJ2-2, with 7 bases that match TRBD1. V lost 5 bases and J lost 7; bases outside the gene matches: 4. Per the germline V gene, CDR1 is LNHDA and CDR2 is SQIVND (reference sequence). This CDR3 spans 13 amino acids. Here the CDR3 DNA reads TGTGCCAGTAGTGCACAGGGGATCGGGGAGCTGTTTTTT. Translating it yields CASSAQGIGELFF. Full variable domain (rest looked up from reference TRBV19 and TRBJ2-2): DGGITQSPKYLFRKEGQNVTLSCEQNLNHDAMYWYRQDPGQGLRLIYYSQIVNDFQKGDIAEGYSVSREKKESFPLTVTSAQKNPTAFYLCASSAQGIGELFFGEGSRLTVL.

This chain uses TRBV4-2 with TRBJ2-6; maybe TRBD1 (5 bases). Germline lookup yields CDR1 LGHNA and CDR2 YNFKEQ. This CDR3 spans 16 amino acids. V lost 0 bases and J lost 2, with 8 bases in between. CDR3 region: CASSQEYRTGANVLTF. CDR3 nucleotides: TGTGCCAGCAGCCAAGAATACAGGACTGGGGCCAACGTCCTGACTTTC.

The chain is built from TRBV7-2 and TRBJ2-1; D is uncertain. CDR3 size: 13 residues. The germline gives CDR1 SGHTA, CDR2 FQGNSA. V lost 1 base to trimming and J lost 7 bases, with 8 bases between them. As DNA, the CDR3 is TGTGCCAGCAGCTTAGAAGGAGAGAATGAGCAGTTCTTC. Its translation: CASSLEGENEQFF. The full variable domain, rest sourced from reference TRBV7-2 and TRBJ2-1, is GAGVSQSPSNKVTEKGKDVELRCDPISGHTALYWYRQSLGQGLEFLIYFQGNSAPDKSGLPSDRFSAERTGGSVSTLTIQRTQQEDSAVYLCASSLEGENEQFFGPGTRLTVL.

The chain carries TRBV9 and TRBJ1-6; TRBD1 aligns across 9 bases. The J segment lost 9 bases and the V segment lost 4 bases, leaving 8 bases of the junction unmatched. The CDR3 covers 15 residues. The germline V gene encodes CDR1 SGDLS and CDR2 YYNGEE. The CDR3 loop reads CASSSLGQGGSPLHF. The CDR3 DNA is TGTGCCAGCAGCTCCTTGGGACAGGGTGGTTCACCCCTCCACTTT. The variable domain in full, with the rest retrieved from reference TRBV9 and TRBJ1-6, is DSGVTQTPKHLITATGQRVTLRCSPRSGDLSVYWYQQSLDQGLQFLIQYYNGEERAKGNILERFSAQQFPDLHSELNLSSLELGDSALYFCASSSLGQGGSPLHFGNGTRLTVT.

CDR3 coding DNA: TGCGCCAGCAGCCAAGACGGGCAGGGGGCTTACAATGAGCAGTTCTTC. Its protein product is CASSQDGQGAYNEQFF. V usage is TRBV4-3 and J usage is TRBJ2-1; 8 bases agree with TRBD1. V shed 0 bases and J 4 bases; nucleotides not matched to a gene: 5. The CDR3 spans 16 residues. The germline V gene encodes CDR1 LGHNA and CDR2 YSLEER.

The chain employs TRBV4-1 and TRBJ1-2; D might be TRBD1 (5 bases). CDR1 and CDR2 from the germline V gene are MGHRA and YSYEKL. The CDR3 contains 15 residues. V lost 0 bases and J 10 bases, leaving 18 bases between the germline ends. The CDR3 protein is CASSQDPGSWEVYTF. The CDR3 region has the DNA TGCGCCAGCAGCCAAGACCCAGGGTCCTGGGAGGTCTACACCTTC.